A selection of T cell receptor beta chains follows, all from one sample in a study of cytotoxic CD8 clonotypes in ibrutinib-treated CLL. The protocol was immunoSEQ multiplex PCR, while the TCRdb copy is restricted to in-frame clones and leaves out a portion. The table has thousands of clones, roughly 55% seen once. The material was PBMCs, obtained before ibrutinib treatment. These TCRs come from a human donor with chronic lymphocytic leukemia. The CDR3 runs from the conserved cysteine through the conserved F or W. Fields, in order: V gene, D gene, CDR3 length, J gene, CDR3 protein. D genes are given only for firm matches.

>TRBV14|.|12|TRBJ1-2
CASSPASYGYTF
>TRBV28|.|14|TRBJ2-1
CASSFGLSPDEQFF
>TRBV2|TRBD2|20|TRBJ2-3
CASSEAGTSGSKRIADTQYF
>TRBV5-4|TRBD2|15|TRBJ2-1
CASSLYGTRYNEQFF
>TRBV6-5|.|14|TRBJ2-5
CASRVGGARETQYF
>TRBV5-4|.|15|TRBJ2-3
CASSRAPQSTDTQYF
>TRBV10-3|TRBD2|14|TRBJ2-1
CAISFPGGVNEQFF
>TRBV6-4|TRBD1|14|TRBJ2-2
CASSSGTVGGELFF
>TRBV13|TRBD2|19|TRBJ2-3
CASSHQIGTSGVLTDTQYF
>TRBV30|.|10|TRBJ2-7
CAWGNYEQYF
>TRBV11-3|.|12|TRBJ2-7
CASSLDGDEQYF
>TRBV7-3|.|17|TRBJ2-6
CASSLGVGVSGANVLTF
>TRBV4-1|TRBD2|15|TRBJ2-7
CASSRTSGYLGEQYF
>TRBV6-1|.|13|TRBJ1-5
CASSVQGNQPQHF
>TRBV19|.|12|TRBJ1-5
CASNSRGQPQHF
>TRBV30|.|13|TRBJ1-2
CAWVGRESYGYTF
>TRBV18|TRBD1|17|TRBJ2-2
CASSPLTGIRNTGELFF
>TRBV4-1|.|17|TRBJ1-5
CASSQDSPETRNQPQHF
>TRBV7-6|TRBD2|15|TRBJ2-1
CASSSGERGVNEQFF
>TRBV19|.|17|TRBJ2-1
CASSIGGSRQTRGEQFF
>TRBV28|TRBD1|15|TRBJ2-7
CASSSLRTGGYEQYF
>TRBV4-2|.|13|TRBJ2-5
CASSHWDGETQYF
>TRBV6-5|TRBD1|14|TRBJ2-5
CASSQGQGRETQYF
>TRBV9|TRBD2|15|TRBJ2-3
CASSVVSGGTDTQYF
>TRBV7-9|.|14|TRBJ2-5
CASSSRQFQETQYF
>TRBV19|TRBD2|19|TRBJ2-1
CASSTYLWAGGRLLDEQFF
>TRBV6-1|.|17|TRBJ2-1
CASSEPRGGARGNEQFF
>TRBV7-2|.|14|TRBJ2-7
CASSLAGKMTRQYF
>TRBV7-9|.|14|TRBJ2-7
CASSFGLTSYEQYF
>TRBV7-9|.|14|TRBJ2-7
CASSLEAGSYEQYF
>TRBV15|TRBD1|16|TRBJ2-3
CATSRGKNRGTDTQYF
>TRBV15|.|16|TRBJ2-7
CATSRASGAGTYEQYF
>TRBV19|TRBD1|15|TRBJ2-3
CASSMGQGRADTQYF
>TRBV5-1|.|14|TRBJ2-2
CASSGIVNTGELFF
>TRBV18|.|12|TRBJ1-2
CASRTGSGGYTF
>TRBV5-5|.|15|TRBJ1-4
CASSLGPRTNEKLFF
>TRBV15|.|14|TRBJ2-7
CATSRDSTGYEQYF
>TRBV28|.|13|TRBJ1-1
CASSSPTGQRAFF
>TRBV27|.|13|TRBJ1-5
CASRTTGIGPQHF
>TRBV7-2|.|15|TRBJ2-1
CASSLGALRGGEQFF
>TRBV13|.|19|TRBJ1-4
CASSLTRGQTIATNEKLFF
>TRBV2|.|15|TRBJ1-1
CACSRLTRRNNEAFF
>TRBV6-6|TRBD2|14|TRBJ2-7
CASSLAGDSYEQYF
>TRBV4-2|TRBD1|16|TRBJ1-4
CASSQGQGWTNEKLFF
>TRBV9|TRBD1|15|TRBJ2-1
CASSASGQGNNEQFF
>TRBV7-9|.|13|TRBJ2-4
CASSLAGPNIQYF
>TRBV4-1|.|18|TRBJ1-5
CASSQDGNRAGTFPPQHF
>TRBV18|.|15|TRBJ2-7
CASSPLGHFSYEQYF
>TRBV7-3|TRBD2|14|TRBJ2-7
CASSFGLAGAEQYF
>TRBV5-1|.|14|TRBJ1-4
CASSVTPGDEKLFF
>TRBV14|.|14|TRBJ1-4
CASSPGVPNEKLFF
>TRBV25-1|.|14|TRBJ1-1
CASSEGGGLSPAFF
>TRBV6-5|.|15|TRBJ1-4
CASSYSMWTNEKLFF
>TRBV6-1|TRBD1|12|TRBJ1-2
CASRGGGFGYTF
>TRBV7-8|.|11|TRBJ2-3
CASTNTDTQYF